The 3 T cell receptor beta chains below were found in one sample sequenced in a study of cytomegalovirus exposure and HLA in healthy donors. With 60 Vbeta and 13 Jbeta primers, the PCR was carried out. TCRdb's table, derived via immunoSEQ multiplex PCR, lists solely in-frame clones and lacks some. The table lists 110,000 or so clones, approximately 80% of them singletons, with roughly 2.6% in the top ten. The sequencing input was PBMCs. The receptor set was obtained from a female donor in good health and CMV-seronegative.

This clone has only one observation. The chain is built from TRBV28 and TRBJ2-7, with 9 bases lining up with TRBD1. The CDR3 length is 13 residues. Germline lookup yields CDR1 MDHEN and CDR2 SYDVKM. Germline trimming cut 2 bases from V and 7 bases from J; bases unmatched to any gene: 3. The CDR3 DNA reads as TGTGCCAGCAGTTTAGACAGGGGGTGGGAGCAGTACTTC. The encoded protein is CASSLDRGWEQYF. The full variable domain, in which reference TRBV28 and TRBJ2-7 provide the parts outside the CDR3, is DVKVTQSSRYLVKRTGEKVFLECVQDMDHENMFWYRQDPGLGLRLIYFSYDVKMKEKGDIPEGYSVSREKKERFSLILESASTNQTSMYLCASSLDRGWEQYFGPGTRLTVT.

This clone has just one count. The V gene is TRBV5-4, the J gene TRBJ1-6; TRBD1 might be the D (5 bases). Trimming cost V 1 base and J 2 bases, with 7 bases left between them. Germline CDR1 SGHNT, CDR2 YYREEE (reference sequence). The CDR3 contains 15 residues. CDR3 residues: CASSLRQTYNSPLHF. The CDR3 coding sequence is TGTGCCAGCAGCTTGCGACAGACCTATAATTCACCCCTCCACTTT.

V gene TRBV6-1 combines with J gene TRBJ2-1, with unresolved D. This CDR3 is built from 13 residues. Trimming took off 0 bases at V and 9 bases at J, with 9 bases between the two ends. CDR1 is MNHNS, CDR2 SASEGT, per germline. The CDR3 is CASSEALPGEQFF. Here the CDR3 DNA reads TGTGCCAGCAGTGAAGCGCTTCCGGGTGAGCAGTTCTTC.